This T cell receptor beta chain was recorded in a study of cytomegalovirus exposure and HLA in healthy donors. The PCR contained 60 Vbeta and 13 Jbeta primers. TCRdb's copy holds only in-frame clones and misses some; the assay was immunoSEQ multiplex PCR. The table for this sample gives 100,000 to 150,000 clones. General study points: Later on, an analysis tied approximately 17,000 TCR beta sequences to HLA alleles at 0.05 false discovery rate.

Comment on this clone: The antigen is undetermined.

The germline V and J ends were trimmed by 2 bases and 8 bases, with 12 bases remaining between them. This CDR3 is 14 amino acids long. Per the germline V gene, CDR1 is MNHEY and CDR2 is SVGAGI. The source of this sequence is a woman aged 40 to 55 in good health and CMV-seropositive. The J gene is TRBJ1-4, the V gene TRBV6-5, with D uncertain. The material sequenced was PBMCs. Written as DNA, the CDR3 is TGTGCCAGCAGTTACCGGGTTCCTGGAGAAAAACTGTTTTTT. Protein: CASSYRVPGEKLFF.